The 6 T cell receptor beta chains given below trace back to one sample, sequenced in a study of STAT5B mutations in CD4+ large granular lymphocyte leukemia. Method: immunoSEQ multiplex PCR; TCRdb's copy keeps in-frame clones and lacks some. The sample lists more than 20,000 clones, 70% seen once, with about 30% in the top ten. The sequencing sample was made of CD4+ T cells from blood buffy coats. The receptors derive from a human donor in good health.

J is TRBJ2-7 and V is TRBV11-1; D is undetermined. CDR1 and CDR2 (germline): SGHAT, FQDESV (reference sequence). CDR3 length: 12 residues. V lost 5 bases and J lost 2, with 7 bases in between. CDR3 sequence (DNA): TGTGCCAGCAGCGAACAGACCTACGAGCAGTACTTC. Translating gives CASSEQTYEQYF.

About this clone: The junction departs from the called germline gene at one end, perhaps through a read error. This rearrangement joins TRBV11-3 to TRBJ2-1; 11 bases agree with TRBD2. This CDR3 has 15 amino acids. Germline loops: CDR1 SGHNT, CDR2 YENEEA. The CDR3 loop reads CAGSVSGRAANEQFF. As DNA, the CDR3 is TGTGCCGGCAGCGTTAGCGGGAGGGCCGCCAATGAGCAGTTCTTC. Supplemented by reference TRBV11-3 and TRBJ2-1, the full variable domain reads EAGVVQSPRYKIIEKKQPVAFWCNPISGHNTLYWYLQNLGQGPELLIRYENEEAVDDSQLPKDRFSAERLKGVDSTLKIQPAELGDSAVYLCAGSVSGRAANEQFFGPGTRLTVL.

This clone was seen only once. V usage is TRBV9 and J usage is TRBJ2-3; 7 nucleotides match TRBD1. The CDR3 totals 15 residues. Germline V gene data show CDR1 as SGDLS and CDR2 as YYNGEE. J gave up 7 bases and V 4 bases, and 12 bases lay outside the gene matches. The CDR3 spells CASSPPGTVGNTQYF. The CDR3 region has the DNA TGTGCCAGCAGCCCCCCCGGGACAGTGGGAAATACGCAGTATTTT.

A few counts support this clone. The rearrangement joins TRBV10-3 to TRBJ1-5; D is unresolved. Germline V gene sequence: CDR1 ENHRY, CDR2 SYGVKD. Trimming took off 0 bases at V and 11 bases at J, with 20 bases between the two ends. The CDR3 runs to 16 residues. This CDR3 reads CAISESEGAAGSSQHF. CDR3 nucleotides: TGTGCCATCAGTGAGTCAGAGGGAGCCGCTGGGTCGTCCCAGCATTTT.

The rearrangement joins TRBV5-5 to TRBJ2-7, with TRBD1 identical over 10 bases. V dropped 4 bases and J dropped 5; count of bases not matched to a gene: 15. The length of the CDR3 is 17 residues. Germline V gene data show CDR1 as SGHKS and CDR2 as YYEKEE (reference sequence). CDR3 nucleotides: TGTGCCAGCAGCCCCGCTCACTCGACAGGGGGCAGGGACGAGCAGTACTTC. Its protein product is CASSPAHSTGGRDEQYF.

V gene TRBV5-1 combines with J gene TRBJ2-2, with 8 nucleotides matching TRBD2. CDR1 SGHRS and CDR2 YFSETQ come from the germline V gene. The CDR3 is made up of 15 amino acids. J was trimmed by 3 bases and V by 4 bases; bases with no gene match: 5. CDR3 bases: TGCGCCAGCAGCGCGAAAGCGGGGGACACCGGGGAGCTGTTTTTT. It codes for CASSAKAGDTGELFF.